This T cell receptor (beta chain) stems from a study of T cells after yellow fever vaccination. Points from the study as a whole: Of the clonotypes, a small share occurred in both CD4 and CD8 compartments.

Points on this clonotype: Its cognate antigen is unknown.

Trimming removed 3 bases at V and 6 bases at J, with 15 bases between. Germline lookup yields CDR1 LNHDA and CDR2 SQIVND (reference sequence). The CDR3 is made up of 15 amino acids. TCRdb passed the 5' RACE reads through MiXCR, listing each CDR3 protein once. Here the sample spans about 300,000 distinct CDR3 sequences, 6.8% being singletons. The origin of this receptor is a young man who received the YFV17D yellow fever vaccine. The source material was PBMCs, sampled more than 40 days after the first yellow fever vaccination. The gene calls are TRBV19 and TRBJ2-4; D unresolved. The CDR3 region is CASSIPHRISNIQYF. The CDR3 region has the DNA TGTGCCAGTAGTATTCCCCACAGAATTTCAAACATTCAGTACTTC.